The clone carrying this T cell receptor beta chain was counted only a few times. The antigen remains undetermined. Researchers amplified the TCR beta CDR3 regions from RNA transcripts. With the HTBI primer set, the TCR CDR3 went through a first round of RT-PCR. In TCRdb, the multiplex PCR reads were re-called with MiXCR into one record per CDR3 protein. The sample shows over 700,000 distinct CDR3 sequences, over 35% of them seen only once. Hyperthyroidism was newly diagnosed in patients aged 18 to 65 (duration under 2 months). PBMCs came from 10 ml fresh peripheral blood. These data belong to a study of T cells in Graves' hyperthyroidism and ophthalmopathy. Looking at the study overall: Blood from the periphery was taken at initial diagnosis, before any treatment.

The CDR3 totals 13 residues. Germline assignment: CDR1 SGHKS and CDR2 YYEKEE (reference sequence). Trimming pared 4 bases from V and 5 bases from J, leaving 9 bases between. Whole-study findings and limits: In simple terms, a model built on 13 V-J features told ophthalmopathy apart from stable hyperthyroidism.

The sequence was collected from a man aged 18 to 30 with Graves' hyperthyroidism. Source material: blood. This sequence joins TRBV5-5 and TRBJ2-2, with TRBD1 as a possible D gene (6 bases). The CDR3 nucleotides are TGTGCCAGCAGCCGGGACAAAACCGGGGAGCTGTTTTTT. It specifies CASSRDKTGELFF. The whole variable domain, remainder taken from reference TRBV5-5 and TRBJ2-2, is DAGVTQSPTHLIKTRGQQVTLRCSPISGHKSVSWYQQVLGQGPQFIFQYYEKEERGRGNFPDRFSARQFPNYSSELNVNALLLGDSALYLCASSRDKTGELFFGEGSRLTVL.